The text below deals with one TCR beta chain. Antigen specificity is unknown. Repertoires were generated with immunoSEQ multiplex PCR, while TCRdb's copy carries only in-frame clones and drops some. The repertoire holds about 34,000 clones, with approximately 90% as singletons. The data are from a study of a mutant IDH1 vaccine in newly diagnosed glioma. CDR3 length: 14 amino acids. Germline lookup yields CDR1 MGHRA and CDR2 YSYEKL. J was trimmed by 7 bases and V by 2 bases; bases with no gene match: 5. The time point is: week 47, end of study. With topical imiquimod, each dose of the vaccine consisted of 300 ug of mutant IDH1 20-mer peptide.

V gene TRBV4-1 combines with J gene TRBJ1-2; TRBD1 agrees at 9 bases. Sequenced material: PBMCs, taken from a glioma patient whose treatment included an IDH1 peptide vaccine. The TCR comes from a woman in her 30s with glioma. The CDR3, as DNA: TGCGCCAGCAGCCAACGGACAGGGGACATTGGCTACACCTTC. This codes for CASSQRTGDIGYTF.